This T cell receptor beta chain stems from a study of vaccination effects on CD4 cells after COVID-19. The wider study: Relative to the second dose, post-vaccine samples were obtained a median of 72 days later.

Turning to this clone: The antigen is undetermined.

The CDR3 loop spans 14 amino acids. Germline values: CDR1 MNHNS, CDR2 SASEGT. The ends were cut back, 3 bases at V and 2 bases at J, with 8 bases in the middle. Study conclusions and caveats: There were few convalescent patients in the study and no early post-infection timepoints.

The protocol was immunoSEQ multiplex PCR, while the TCRdb copy is restricted to in-frame clones and leaves out a portion. The repertoire has around 60,000 clones, around 73% of them found once; the top ten carry less than 1.5%. CD4+ T cells specific for antigen were expanded with viral peptide pools by the ViraFEST assay before sequencing. A 10-day culture period preceded the isolation of CD4+ T cells. Either the BNT162b2 or mRNA-1273 vaccine was given to participants in two doses. No vaccinee had earlier SARS-CoV-2 infection, and nucleocapsid antibodies were negative. The researchers cultured approximately 2 million PBMC per well with 9.5 to 10 IU/ml IL-2 and 7.5 to 10 ug/ml peptides.

This specimen was CD4+ T cells from PBMCs cultured with HCoV-229E spike peptides, taken after COVID-19 vaccination. The clonotype originates from a human donor who received a COVID-19 vaccine. The rearrangement links TRBV6-1 to TRBJ2-4; D ambiguous. The DNA of the CDR3 is TGTGCCAGCAGTGACGCGGTACCCAAAAACATTCAGTACTTC. Protein: CASSDAVPKNIQYF.